These 20 T cell receptor beta chains originate from one sample sequenced in a study of cytomegalovirus exposure and HLA in healthy donors (dated by TCRdb to 2017 to 2019). Library generation was performed with the immunoSEQ multiplex PCR assay. A mixture of 60 forward primers for TCR Vbeta segments and 13 reverse primers for TCR Jbeta segments was used in the multiplex PCR. The table comes from immuneACCESS by way of TCRdb, which keeps in-frame sequences with V and J called. Part of the clones is missing from these tables; in studies checked, under half for an unresolved V gene and the rest for unknown reasons. The sample profile shows about 97,000 clones; 70% to 75% of them were found once. About 3.5% of the sample belongs to the ten largest clones. Source material: PBMCs. These receptor sequences come from a man aged 40-49 years in good health and CMV-seronegative.

J is TRBJ1-3 and V is TRBV4-2, with D maybe TRBD1 (6 bases). The germline gives CDR1 LGHNA, CDR2 YNFKEQ. The CDR3 contains 16 residues. The V end was cut by 1 base, the J end by 6 bases, with 16 bases between. This chain's CDR3 is CASSQGTGLLTNTIYF. In nucleotides, the CDR3 is TGTGCCAGCAGCCAAGGCACAGGGTTGTTGACAAACACCATATATTTT.

This rearrangement joins TRBV7-3 to TRBJ2-7; 7 positions agree with TRBD1. The V and J ends lost 5 bases and 1 base, in that order; junction bases with no gene match: 8. The CDR3 contains 15 residues. Per the germline V gene, CDR1 is SGHTA and CDR2 is FQGTGA. The CDR3 loop is CASSHLGQESYEQYF. The DNA of the CDR3 is TGTGCCAGCAGCCACCTAGGACAGGAGTCCTACGAGCAGTACTTC.

This chain links TRBV6-5 with TRBJ1-6, with TRBD1 as a possible D gene (6 bases). This CDR3 spans 15 amino acids. V was trimmed by 4 bases and J by 7 bases, leaving 14 bases between them. Germline V gene data show CDR1 as MNHEY and CDR2 as SVGAGI. CDR3 nucleotides: TGTGCCAGCAGTTCCATATTCAGGGGAAATTCACCCCTCCACTTT. Translation: CASSSIFRGNSPLHF.

This clone has just one count. The CDR3 protein is CASNSGQPIYNEQFF. CDR3 DNA sequence: TGTGCCAGCAACTCGGGACAGCCCATCTACAATGAGCAGTTCTTC. The gene calls are TRBV2 and TRBJ2-1; TRBD1 agrees at 7 bases. V lost 7 bases, J lost 3 bases, and 9 bases stayed unmatched. The CDR3 consists of 15 residues. Germline CDR1 is SNHLY and CDR2 is FYNNEI.

CDR3 coding DNA: TGTGCCTGGAGTGTACTAGCAGGCACTGAAGCTTTCTTT. Translating it yields CAWSVLAGTEAFF. The genes are TRBV30 and TRBJ1-1; D unresolved. The CDR3 consists of 13 residues. V gave up 0 bases and J gave up 4 bases, with 9 bases separating them. Per the germline V gene, CDR1 is GTSNPN and CDR2 is SVGIG (reference sequence).

The chain combines TRBV6-5 with TRBJ1-1; TRBD1 might be the D (6 bases). V lost 2 bases and J lost 7, with 20 bases in between. Germline assignment: CDR1 MNHEY and CDR2 SVGAGI. The CDR3 runs 16 residues. DNA for the CDR3: TGTGCCAGCAGTTACATTCACTCCCTGCGGGGGCTTGAAGCTTTCTTT. Translated: CASSYIHSLRGLEAFF.

The CDR3 reads CASSLYSRSNEKLFF. In DNA form, the CDR3 reads TGTGCCAGCAGCTTATATAGTCGGTCGAATGAAAAACTGTTTTTT. The gene calls are TRBV7-6 and TRBJ1-4; D not certain. The CDR3 length is 15 residues. Per germline, CDR1 SGHVS and CDR2 FNYEAQ. V was trimmed by 2 bases and J by 5 bases, leaving 12 bases between them.

The chain is built from TRBV4-3 and TRBJ2-1; 10 bases match TRBD2. J was trimmed by 8 bases and V by 1 base; bases with no gene match: 11. The CDR3 loop spans 17 amino acids. CDR1 is LGHNA and CDR2 is YSLEER in the germline V gene. The CDR3 DNA reads as TGCGCCAGCAGCCAAGTGCTAGCGGGGGAAGTTTTGGATGAGCAGTTCTTC. As protein: CASSQVLAGEVLDEQFF.

The chain employs TRBV6-7 and TRBJ1-1; 8 nucleotides align to TRBD1. TRBV6-7 is flagged as an ORF with uncertain function. Trimming took 6 bases from V and 1 from J; bases not matched to a gene: 4. CDR3 length: 14 residues. The CDR3 loop reads CASSRDRGNTEAFF. CDR3 DNA: TGTGCCAGCAGCAGAGACAGGGGGAACACTGAAGCTTTCTTT.

This clone turned up a few times. V usage is TRBV4-1 and J usage is TRBJ2-5, with a tentative D call TRBD1 (7 bases). Looked up from germline, CDR1 is MGHRA and CDR2 is YSYEKL. The CDR3 is 15 residues long. Trimming stripped 4 bases from V and 4 bases from J, with 16 bases between. The CDR3 DNA sequence: TGCGCCAGCAGCCCCAACGGAGGGGGCCGAGAGACCCAGTACTTC. Translating it yields CASSPNGGGRETQYF.

This chain joins TRBV15 and TRBJ2-3; TRBD1 might be the D (5 bases). CDR3 length: 14 residues. Germline-derived CDR1 and CDR2 are LNHNV and YYDKDF (reference sequence). V was pared by 2 bases and J by 2 bases, with 8 bases between. In nucleotides, the CDR3 is TGTGCCACCAGCAGACAGGGATACACAGATACGCAGTATTTT. Residues: CATSRQGYTDTQYF.

The V gene is TRBV6-1, the J gene TRBJ1-2; D is unclear. Per germline, CDR1 MNHNS and CDR2 SASEGT. The CDR3 is 14 residues long. Between the trimmed V and J ends, which lost 2 bases and 1 base, there was a span of 8 bases. CDR3 sequence: CASSEYNYNYGYTF. The CDR3 nucleotides are TGTGCCAGCAGTGAATACAACTATAACTATGGCTACACCTTC.

The rearrangement uses TRBV9 and TRBJ2-7, with 7 bases aligning to TRBD2. Germline V gene data show CDR1 as SGDLS and CDR2 as YYNGEE. There are 14 residues in the CDR3. The V segment lost 0 bases and the J segment 2 bases; nucleotides outside the gene matches: 2. Here the CDR3 reads CASSVGAGTYEQYF. The CDR3 region has the DNA TGTGCCAGCAGCGTAGGAGCGGGGACCTACGAGCAGTACTTC. Combining the CDR3 with reference TRBV9 and TRBJ2-7 gives the whole variable domain DSGVTQTPKHLITATGQRVTLRCSPRSGDLSVYWYQQSLDQGLQFLIQYYNGEERAKGNILERFSAQQFPDLHSELNLSSLELGDSALYFCASSVGAGTYEQYFGPGTRLTVT.

This clone appeared a few times. This rearrangement joins TRBV6-1 to TRBJ2-7; possible D gene TRBD1, 8 bases. There are 14 residues in the CDR3. CDR1 MNHNS and CDR2 SASEGT come from the germline V gene. Between the trimmed V and J ends, which lost 5 bases and 7 bases, there was a span of 18 bases. The CDR3 spells CASSREQGGREQYF. Here the CDR3 DNA reads TGTGCCAGCAGTAGGGAACAGGGGGGGAGAGAGCAGTACTTC.

The gene calls are TRBV30 and TRBJ2-7; 11 nucleotides line up with TRBD1. The CDR3 has 13 amino acids. Germline CDR1 reads GTSNPN; CDR2 reads SVGIG (reference sequence). Losses at the gene ends were 3 bases for V and 9 bases for J; bases not matched to a gene: 7. CDR3 protein: CAWSADRGRRQYF. The CDR3 bases are TGTGCCTGGAGCGCGGACAGGGGGCGACGGCAGTACTTC.

This clone has only one observation. J is TRBJ1-1 and V is TRBV7-9; D possibly corresponds to TRBD1 (5 bases). Germline V lookup: CDR1 SEHNR, CDR2 FQNEAQ (reference sequence). V was trimmed by 7 bases and J by 5 bases, leaving 14 bases between them. This CDR3 is 13 amino acids long. For the CDR3, the DNA is TGTGCCAGCATCCCGACCCGGGGGACTGAAGCTTTCTTT. As protein: CASIPTRGTEAFF.

The gene calls are TRBV10-3 and TRBJ1-3; possibly TRBD1 for D (6 bases). V shed 0 bases and J shed 3 bases, with 9 bases lying between them. CDR1 is ENHRY, CDR2 SYGVKD, per germline. The CDR3 totals 15 residues. The CDR3 region has the DNA TGTGCCATCAGTGAGTCTCAGGGGTTTGGAAACACCATATATTTT. It is translated as CAISESQGFGNTIYF.

This clone showed up just a few times. The rearrangement uses TRBV19 and TRBJ1-1, with D uncertain. This CDR3 is built from 13 residues. With 5 bases removed from V and 8 bases from J, the gap between germline ends came to 15 bases. Germline V CDR1 and CDR2: LNHDA, SQIVND (reference sequence). The CDR3 protein is CASSVLRREEAFF. CDR3 in DNA: TGTGCCAGTAGTGTCCTACGACGGGAAGAAGCTTTCTTT.

The gene calls are TRBV28 and TRBJ2-5; the match to TRBD2 covers 8 bases. The junction had 13 bases not matched to a gene; V was cut back by 9 bases and J by 4 bases. This CDR3 is 15 amino acids long. The germline CDR1 and CDR2 sequences are MDHEN and SYDVKM. The CDR3 spells CASNFLGGARETQYF. The DNA for the CDR3 is TGTGCCAGTAACTTCCTCGGGGGGGCCAGAGAGACCCAGTACTTC.

In its sample, this clone was seen a few times. The chain combines TRBV5-1 with TRBJ1-5; the match to TRBD1 covers 9 bases. Germline CDR1 reads SGHRS; CDR2 reads YFSETQ. The CDR3 runs 15 residues. The V gene end was trimmed by 0 bases and the J gene end by 6 bases; junction bases not matched to a gene: 4. The chain's CDR3 is CASSLGTGESQPQHF. CDR3 bases: TGCGCCAGCAGCTTGGGGACAGGGGAAAGTCAGCCCCAGCATTTT. Full variable domain (remainder filled in from reference TRBV5-1 and TRBJ1-5): KAGVTQTPRYLIKTRGQQVTLSCSPISGHRSVSWYQQTPGQGLQFLFEYFSETQRNKGNFPGRFSGRQFSNSRSEMNVSTLELGDSALYLCASSLGTGESQPQHFGDGTRLSIL.